The 28 T cell receptor beta chains listed next were all sequenced from one sample in a study of neoadjuvant anti-PD-1 for oral cavity cancer. The time point is: after neoadjuvant nivolumab, at surgical resection. This table comes from immunoSEQ multiplex PCR, and its TCRdb copy is limited to in-frame clones, with some not included. Among 72,000 or so clones listed, 70% to 90% were seen once. Here the sequenced sample was PBMCs, taken after nivolumab (anti-PD-1) treatment. These receptors came from a person between 40 and 79 years old with oral cavity squamous cell carcinoma.

The chain has TRBV19 and TRBJ1-2; D possibly corresponds to TRBD1 (6 bases). This CDR3 is built from 13 residues. Trimming left V 10 bases short and J 4 bases short, with 16 bases between. Germline CDR1 reads LNHDA; CDR2 reads SQIVND (reference sequence). CDR3 in amino acids: CATTSVGGYGYTF. CDR3 sequence (DNA): TGTGCCACCACCTCGGTAGGGGGCTATGGCTACACCTTC.

The J gene is TRBJ2-1, the V gene TRBV28; TRBD2 agrees at 15 bases. The CDR3 has 15 amino acids. V dropped 5 bases and J dropped 7; count of bases not matched to a gene: 3. Germline V lookup: CDR1 MDHEN, CDR2 SYDVKM. This CDR3 is CASSKGLAGGNEQFF. The DNA of the CDR3 is TGTGCCAGCAGTAAGGGACTAGCGGGAGGAAATGAGCAGTTCTTC.

V usage is TRBV7-3 and J usage is TRBJ2-3, with D perhaps being TRBD1 or TRBD2 (5 bases each). With 7 bases removed from V and 5 bases from J, the gap between germline ends came to 19 bases. The CDR3 runs to 15 residues. CDR1 and CDR2 (germline): SGHTA, FQGTGA. The CDR3 loop reads CASKELGRDGDTQYF. CDR3 in DNA: TGTGCCAGCAAAGAACTGGGCAGGGACGGAGATACGCAGTATTTT.

CDR3 sequence reads: CASSHGLWGTGELFF. The CDR3 nucleotides are TGCGCCAGCAGCCACGGATTATGGGGTACCGGGGAGCTGTTTTTT. The rearrangement joins TRBV4-1 to TRBJ2-2, with D unresolved. The CDR3 spans 15 residues. V lost 3 bases and J lost 5, with 13 bases in between. The germline V gene has CDR1 MGHRA and CDR2 YSYEKL.

The V gene is TRBV4-1, the J gene TRBJ1-1, with no clear D. Germline lookup yields CDR1 MGHRA and CDR2 YSYEKL. Trimming took off 1 base at V and 0 bases at J, with 9 bases between the two ends. The CDR3 has 15 residues. For the CDR3, the DNA is TGCGCCAGCAGCCAAGGGGTGGTCATGAACACTGAAGCTTTCTTT. This codes for CASSQGVVMNTEAFF.

This sequence joins TRBV30 and TRBJ1-5; TRBD1 matches 9 bases. The trim removed 2 bases at V and 7 bases at J, leaving 15 bases unmatched. The CDR3 is 17 residues long. Germline values: CDR1 GTSNPN, CDR2 SVGIG (reference sequence). CDR3 in DNA: TGTGCCTGGAGTCTCGGTGGACAGGGGTTATTGAAGCAGCCCCAGCATTTT. Amino acid sequence: CAWSLGGQGLLKQPQHF.

The chain has TRBV6-1 and TRBJ1-4, with D maybe TRBD1 (5 bases). V lost 3 bases, J lost 4 bases, and 15 bases lay in between. CDR1 and CDR2 from the germline V gene are MNHNS and SASEGT. This CDR3 is 16 amino acids long. CDR3 sequence (DNA): TGTGCCAGCAGTGAGCTGAGAGGACAACGTAATGAAAAACTGTTTTTT. Protein product: CASSELRGQRNEKLFF.

On this clone itself: This sample includes further DNA sequences coding for the same CDR3. This rearrangement joins TRBV5-1 to TRBJ1-2; possibly TRBD1 for D (6 bases). Germline V CDR1 and CDR2: SGHRS, YFSETQ. The length of the CDR3 is 13 residues. Trimming cost V 1 base and J 2 bases, with 6 bases left between them. The CDR3 DNA follows: TGCGCCAGCAGCTTGCAGGGGAACTATGGCTACACCTTC. This sequence encodes CASSLQGNYGYTF.

On this clone itself: The same CDR3 also results from other DNA sequences found in this sample. V is TRBV5-1 and J is TRBJ2-5; 8 nucleotides match TRBD2. Germline V lookup: CDR1 SGHRS, CDR2 YFSETQ. This CDR3 has 15 residues. V lost 0 bases and J lost 4; bases outside the gene matches: 5. The CDR3 reads CASSLVAGGGETQYF. The CDR3 DNA reads as TGCGCCAGCAGCTTGGTGGCGGGGGGCGGAGAGACCCAGTACTTC.

The V and J genes are TRBV5-4 and TRBJ1-1, with 12 bases lining up with TRBD1. The ends lost 4 bases at V and 5 bases at J; junction bases unmatched: 9. Germline assignment: CDR1 SGHNT and CDR2 YYREEE (reference sequence). The CDR3 has 16 amino acids. CDR3 in DNA: TGTGCCAGCAGCAAGGGGACAGGGGGCGTAAGAACTGAAGCTTTCTTT. Protein product: CASSKGTGGVRTEAFF.

The chain is built from TRBV4-1 and TRBJ2-2; 13 nucleotides match TRBD2. CDR3 length: 14 amino acids. From germline, CDR1 is MGHRA and CDR2 YSYEKL. The J segment lost 7 bases and the V segment lost 9 bases, leaving 5 bases of the junction unmatched. CDR3 coding DNA: TGCGCCAGAGGGACTAGCGGGACGGACGGGGAGCTGTTTTTT. Translating it yields CARGTSGTDGELFF.

The chain has TRBV6-1 and TRBJ1-1; D perhaps matches TRBD1 (5 bases). The CDR3 runs 15 residues. Germline V gives CDR1 MNHNS, CDR2 SASEGT. V was pared by 4 bases and J by 5 bases, with 17 bases between. The CDR3 region has the DNA TGTGCCAGCAGTGCCAAGGTTCGAGGGGTAACTGAAGCTTTCTTT. Amino acids: CASSAKVRGVTEAFF.

The chain couples TRBV27 to TRBJ1-2, with D maybe TRBD1 (6 bases). The CDR3 contains 16 residues. V lost 0 bases and J 3 bases, leaving 14 bases between the germline ends. Per the germline V gene, CDR1 is MNHEY and CDR2 is SMNVEV (reference sequence). CDR3 sequence reads: CASSLSRIQGHYGYTF. The CDR3 region has the DNA TGTGCCAGCAGTTTATCTCGCATACAGGGACACTATGGCTACACCTTC.

The chain has TRBV6-1 and TRBJ2-7; weak D call: TRBD1 (6 bases). Germline V CDR1 and CDR2: MNHNS, SASEGT. This CDR3 is 14 amino acids long. Between the trimmed V and J ends, which lost 4 bases and 4 bases, there was a span of 14 bases. CDR3 in DNA: TGTGCCAGCAGTGTGGTGGGACACCCATACGAGCAGTACTTC. Translated, it gives CASSVVGHPYEQYF.

The genes are TRBV11-2 and TRBJ1-1; 7 nucleotides align to TRBD1. Germline lookup yields CDR1 SGHAT and CDR2 FQNNGV. This CDR3 is 13 amino acids long. V gave up 1 base and J gave up 10 bases; unmatched junction bases: 6. CDR3 sequence: CASSLGSAGGAFF. The DNA of the CDR3 is TGTGCCAGCAGCTTAGGATCGGCAGGGGGAGCTTTCTTT.

This clone was observed a single time. The J gene is TRBJ2-1, the V gene TRBV5-4, with TRBD2 matching 8 bases. Germline V gene data show CDR1 as SGHNT and CDR2 as YYREEE (reference sequence). Trimming at V came to 4 bases and at J to 0 bases, leaving 6 bases not matched to a gene. This CDR3 contains 16 residues. CDR3 region: CASSRDSGISYNEQFF. DNA of the CDR3: TGTGCCAGCAGCCGGGATAGCGGGATCTCCTACAATGAGCAGTTCTTC. Drawing the rest from reference TRBV5-4 and TRBJ2-1, the complete variable domain is ETGVTQSPTHLIKTRGQQVTLRCSSQSGHNTVSWYQQALGQGPQFIFQYYREEENGRGNFPPRFSGLQFPNYSSELNVNALELDDSALYLCASSRDSGISYNEQFFGPGTRLTVL.

This chain links TRBV6-1 with TRBJ2-1, with D perhaps matching TRBD2 (5 bases). CDR1 and CDR2 (germline): MNHNS, SASEGT. CDR3 size: 19 residues. Trimming cost V 3 bases and J 0 bases, with 21 bases left between them. The CDR3 DNA sequence: TGTGCCAGCAGTGAGGACGGACTCACGCTCCTAAGCTCCTACAATGAGCAGTTCTTC. This codes for CASSEDGLTLLSSYNEQFF.

Only a few counts were recorded for this clone. The rearrangement uses TRBV7-9 and TRBJ2-3, with 10 bases that match TRBD2. This CDR3 is built from 13 residues. Per germline, CDR1 SEHNR and CDR2 FQNEAQ (reference sequence). Trimming cost V 5 bases and J 6 bases; bases outside gene matches: 2. CDR3 nucleotide sequence: TGTGCCAGCAGCGGTAGCGGGGGGGATACGCAGTATTTT. Its translation is CASSGSGGDTQYF.

The rearrangement links TRBV7-9 to TRBJ2-3, with 12 bases identical to TRBD2. This CDR3 is built from 16 residues. J lost 2 bases, V lost 5 bases, and 5 bases had no gene match. The germline V gene has CDR1 SEHNR and CDR2 FQNEAQ (reference sequence). CDR3 in DNA: TGTGCCAGCAGCCAGGGACTAGCGGGCATCACAGATACGCAGTATTTT. The encoded protein is CASSQGLAGITDTQYF.

This clone was seen a handful of times. The J gene is TRBJ1-2, the V gene TRBV9; possible D gene TRBD1, 6 bases. There are 17 residues in the CDR3. Germline loops: CDR1 SGDLS, CDR2 YYNGEE. V lost 3 bases to trimming and J lost 6 bases, with 24 bases between them. The CDR3 loop reads CASSATGTSSALDGYTF. The CDR3 DNA follows: TGTGCCAGCAGCGCCACAGGGACGTCTTCCGCTTTGGATGGCTACACCTTC.

This chain uses TRBV7-6 with TRBJ2-1, with 10 positions matching TRBD2. V lost 4 bases to trimming and J lost 7 bases; unmatched junction nucleotides: 10. The CDR3 runs to 16 residues. Germline V gives CDR1 SGHVS, CDR2 FNYEAQ. CDR3 region: CASSSIAGGFRNEQFF. CDR3 in DNA: TGTGCCAGCAGCTCCATAGCGGGGGGCTTTCGGAATGAGCAGTTCTTC.

The V and J genes are TRBV5-1 and TRBJ1-5; D possibly corresponds to TRBD1 (6 bases). Germline values: CDR1 SGHRS, CDR2 YFSETQ. The V and J ends lost 1 base and 3 bases respectively, with 11 bases between them. The CDR3 is 15 residues long. The DNA for the CDR3 is TGCGCCAGCAGCTTGAAACAGGGAAACAATCAGCCCCAGCATTTT. Translated, it gives CASSLKQGNNQPQHF.

This chain joins TRBV6-1 and TRBJ1-1, with a possible D match to TRBD1 (6 bases). V was trimmed by 6 bases and J by 6 bases, leaving 20 bases between them. Germline V gene sequence: CDR1 MNHNS, CDR2 SASEGT. The CDR3 extends over 15 amino acids. This CDR3 is CASRRRDTLWAEAFF. For the CDR3, the DNA is TGTGCCAGCAGACGAAGGGACACCCTGTGGGCTGAAGCTTTCTTT.

The chain uses TRBV15 and TRBJ2-3; the match to TRBD2 covers 13 bases. With 0 bases clipped from V and 8 bases from J, the junction kept 5 bases outside the gene matches. CDR3 size: 16 residues. Germline V gives CDR1 LNHNV, CDR2 YYDKDF (reference sequence). The CDR3 here is CATSRDVLAGGGTQYF. The CDR3 DNA sequence: TGTGCCACCAGCAGAGATGTACTAGCGGGAGGGGGTACGCAGTATTTT.

The chain has TRBV7-2 and TRBJ2-1; 7 bases agree with TRBD2. Germline V gene data show CDR1 as SGHTA and CDR2 as FQGNSA. The CDR3 length is 14 residues. With 0 bases clipped from V and 10 bases from J, the junction kept 6 bases outside the gene matches. CDR3: CASSLARGTSEQFF. CDR3 nucleotide sequence: TGTGCCAGCAGCTTAGCGCGGGGGACTTCCGAGCAGTTCTTC.

This clone has just a few counts. The chain links TRBV10-1 to TRBJ1-5, with D possibly TRBD1 on 5 matching bases. CDR3 length: 13 residues. Germline CDR1 reads WNHNN; CDR2 reads SYGVQD (reference sequence). Trimming removed 4 bases from V and 3 bases from J, with 7 bases in between. CDR3 nucleotides: TGCGCCAGCAGTGGGGGGATCAATCAGCCCCAGCATTTT. Translated, it gives CASSGGINQPQHF.

The rearrangement links TRBV4-1 to TRBJ2-5; TRBD1 matches 8 bases. CDR3 size: 17 residues. V dropped 3 bases and J dropped 4; count of bases not matched to a gene: 13. Germline assignment: CDR1 MGHRA and CDR2 YSYEKL. CDR3 sequence: CASSQTGVGVSGETQYF. DNA of the CDR3: TGCGCCAGCAGCCAGACAGGGGTGGGTGTTTCAGGAGAGACCCAGTACTTC.

This sequence joins TRBV6-1 and TRBJ1-1; TRBD1 agrees at 7 bases. V lost 5 bases to trimming and J lost 1 base; unmatched junction nucleotides: 7. There are 15 residues in the CDR3. Germline V gene data show CDR1 as MNHNS and CDR2 as SASEGT. The CDR3 loop reads CASSLAGGANTEAFF. CDR3 bases: TGTGCCAGCAGTCTAGCAGGGGGTGCGAACACTGAAGCTTTCTTT.